The entry that follows covers one TCR beta chain sequence. The antigen is unknown. This entry is derived from a study of Tregs in tolerant kidney transplant recipients. Unstimulated Tregs (CD4+CD25+CD127-) and CD4+CD25- non-Tregs were sorted from PBMCs. Whole-study results and caveats: Antigen-driven expansion was suggested because donor-specific Tregs expanded more than all Tregs in tolerant patients. Activated donor B cell expansion appeared to reveal the most relevant donor-specific TCRbeta repertoire. Biological reproducibility was not directly addressed in this study.

The assay was immunoSEQ multiplex PCR, and TCRdb's table has in-frame clones only and misses some. The sample records some 64,000 clones, about 98% being singletons. The sample was Tregs from blood, taken before the transplant. The clonotype was recovered from a human donor who received a combined kidney and bone marrow transplant.

This chain's CDR3 is CASSLYGRNYEQYF. Here the CDR3 DNA reads TGTGCCAGCAGCTTGTATGGCAGAAACTACGAGCAGTACTTC. This rearrangement joins TRBV5-4 to TRBJ2-7; D is uncertain. This CDR3 has 14 residues. V was cut by 1 base and J by 3 bases, with 11 bases left in between. CDR1 SGHNT and CDR2 YYREEE come from the germline V gene (reference sequence).